The clone carrying this T cell receptor (beta chain) was observed at least ten times. These data are taken from a study of human T cells and chemical hapten exposure. The overall study: Per-sample TCR yields varied mainly from small pooled library volume differences.

Library preparation tagged each individual cDNA molecule with a unique molecular identifier. TCRdb reprocessed the RACE reads via MiXCR and lists one record per CDR3 protein. Of around 380,000 distinct CDR3 sequences listed, approximately 4.4% are singletons. Time point denoted: patch test 1, 2 weeks after DPC sensitization. The sample's treatment: therapeutic diphenylcyclopropenone sensitization with weekly scalp DPC. Blood draws preceded each patch test application. CDR1 is SGHTA and CDR2 is FQGNSA in the germline V gene. The length of the CDR3 is 16 residues. Trimming cost V 5 bases and J 11 bases; bases outside gene matches: 13.

This rearrangement joins TRBV7-2 to TRBJ1-5; TRBD1 matches at 12 bases. The sequence was obtained from a woman aged 45-59 years with alopecia areata. Some clones in this sample may be carry-over from other donors' samples. The sample consisted of whole blood, taken in connection with sensitization to the hapten diphenylcyclopropenone (DPC). The CDR3 region has the DNA TGTGCCAGCAGCATATCCGGGACAGGGGGCGGAAAAGCCCAGCATTTT. Protein sequence: CASSISGTGGGKAQHF.